The TCR beta chain under discussion was sequenced for a study of breast tumors, draining lymph nodes, adjacent tissues. General study points: Luminal-like breast cancer showed significantly greater tumor-nontumor repertoire similarity than basal-like breast cancer did.

This clonotype was seen ten or more times. Its specificity is not known. MiXCR was run by TCRdb on the multiplex PCR reads, yielding one entry per CDR3 protein. The sample lists 15,000 or so distinct CDR3 sequences; roughly 48% were seen once. The sample was tumor-adjacent breast tissue. This clonotype was obtained from a female donor with breast cancer. Some clones in this sample may be carry-over from other donors' samples.

CDR3 loop: CASSWTGVNEKLFF. CDR3 in DNA: TGTGCCAGCAGCTGGACAGGGGTGAATGAAAAACTGTTTTTT. The chain is built from TRBV6-1 and TRBJ1-4; 9 bases align to TRBD1. The CDR3 runs 14 residues. In germline, CDR1 is MNHNS, CDR2 SASEGT. After removal of 6 bases from V and 5 bases from J, the junction contained 4 bases not matched to a gene.